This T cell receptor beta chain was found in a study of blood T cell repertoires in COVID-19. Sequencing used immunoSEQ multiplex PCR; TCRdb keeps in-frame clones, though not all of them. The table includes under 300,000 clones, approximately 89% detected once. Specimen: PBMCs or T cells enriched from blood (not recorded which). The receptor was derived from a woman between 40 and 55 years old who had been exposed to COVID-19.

The CDR3 bases are TGTGCCAGCAGCTTAGGGACAGCGTATGGCTACACCTTC. Its protein is CASSLGTAYGYTF. The J gene is TRBJ1-2, the V gene TRBV7-2, with D perhaps matching TRBD1 (6 bases). V shed 1 base and J shed 5 bases, with 8 bases lying between them. The germline V gene has CDR1 SGHTA and CDR2 FQGNSA. The CDR3 is 13 residues long.